Listed below are T cell receptor beta chains from one sample, sequenced in a study of blood T cell repertoires in COVID-19. Libraries were prepared by immunoSEQ multiplex PCR; TCRdb keeps only in-frame clonotypes and omits some of them. Of just over 250,000 clones in the sample, around 90% were seen once. Sequenced: peripheral blood. These receptors all stem from a man aged 60 to 69 who had recovered from COVID-19. The CDR3 runs from the conserved cysteine through the conserved F or W. A D gene is named only where the DNA matches it firmly. Clone size, where shown, is once, few, many, or a class for clones that have expanded.

d_call j_call clone_size v_call cdr3_aa cdr3_nt
TRBD1 TRBJ1-1 NA TRBV6-1 CASSEPPGQGATEAFF TGTGCCAGCAGCGAACCCCCCGGACAGGGGGCGACTGAAGCTTTCTTT
NA TRBJ1-5 NA TRBV30 CAWSVGQNSNQPQHF TGTGCCTGGAGTGTAGGACAGAATAGCAATCAGCCCCAGCATTTT
NA TRBJ2-3 NA TRBV7-2 CASSLLGRNTDTQYF TGTGCCAGCAGCTTATTGGGCAGAAACACAGATACGCAGTATTTT
TRBD1 TRBJ1-6 NA TRBV7-9 CASSLETGRNSPLHF TGTGCCAGCAGCCTAGAGACAGGGCGAAATTCACCCCTCCACTTT
NA TRBJ1-6 NA TRBV5-6 CASSGTGISPLHF TGTGCCAGCAGCGGAACAGGGATTTCACCCCTCCACTTT
NA TRBJ2-2 NA TRBV18 CATSGRETGELFF TGTGCCACCTCGGGACGGGAGACCGGGGAGCTGTTTTTT
TRBD1 TRBJ1-1 NA TRBV6-5 CATNEQGGLTEAFF TGTGCCACCAACGAACAGGGGGGTTTGACTGAAGCTTTCTTT
TRBD1 TRBJ1-3 NA TRBV7-9 CASSLGDRVGNTIYF TGTGCCAGCAGCTTGGGGGACAGAGTTGGAAACACCATATATTTT
NA TRBJ1-1 NA TRBV27 CASIPFGRVNTEAFF TGTGCCAGCATTCCCTTTGGCAGGGTGAACACTGAAGCTTTCTTT
NA TRBJ2-1 NA TRBV20-1 CSARRNEQFF TGCAGTGCTAGACGGAATGAGCAGTTCTTC
NA TRBJ2-3 NA TRBV6-5 CASSYNRGTDTQYF TGTGCCAGCAGTTACAACAGGGGCACAGATACGCAGTATTTT
TRBD1 TRBJ1-2 NA TRBV19 CASSRTGGNYGYTF TGTGCCAGTAGTCGGACAGGGGGTAACTATGGCTACACCTTC
NA TRBJ2-3 NA TRBV2 CASIIEPPRSSTDTQYF TGTGCCAGCATCATCGAACCCCCGCGGAGTAGCACAGATACGCAGTATTTT
NA TRBJ2-6 NA TRBV30 CAWSRLDGTGANVLTF TGTGCCTGGAGTAGACTAGACGGAACTGGGGCCAACGTCCTGACTTTC
NA TRBJ2-3 NA TRBV9 CASRKQESSTDTQYF TGTGCCAGCAGAAAACAGGAGTCTAGCACAGATACGCAGTATTTT
TRBD1 TRBJ1-2 NA TRBV13 CASSNRDRGPTNYGYTF TGTGCCAGCAGCAACCGGGACAGGGGGCCCACTAACTATGGCTACACCTTC
TRBD2 TRBJ2-2 NA TRBV7-7 CASSASPSGGATGELFF TGTGCCAGCAGCGCCTCACCTAGCGGGGGGGCGACCGGGGAGCTGTTTTTT
TRBD2 TRBJ2-2 NA TRBV7-6 CASERGPVGELFF TGTGCCAGCGAGCGGGGGCCCGTAGGGGAGCTGTTTTTT
NA TRBJ1-4 once TRBV5-6 CASSLKRELEKLFF TGTGCCAGCAGCTTGAAGAGGGAGTTGGAAAAACTGTTTTTT
NA TRBJ1-1 NA TRBV27 CASSVQSNTEAFF TGTGCCAGCAGTGTACAGTCGAACACTGAAGCTTTCTTT
NA TRBJ2-2 NA TRBV27 CASSGQRNANTGELFF TGTGCCAGCAGCGGCCAGCGTAACGCGAACACCGGGGAGCTGTTTTTT
TRBD2 TRBJ2-3 NA TRBV3-1/TRBV3-2 CASSPWTSGGTDTQYF TGTGCCAGCAGCCCTTGGACTAGCGGGGGTACAGATACGCAGTATTTT
TRBD2 TRBJ2-7 NA TRBV5-1 CASSPGLGAGGFYEQYF TGCGCCAGCAGCCCGGGTTTGGGTGCGGGGGGGTTCTACGAGCAGTACTTC
NA TRBJ1-5 NA TRBV30 CAWSGQSFNQPQHF TGTGCCTGGAGTGGACAGTCGTTCAATCAGCCCCAGCATTTT
NA TRBJ1-6 few TRBV6-5 CASSYDPGSYNSPLHF TGTGCCAGCAGTTACGACCCAGGCTCCTATAATTCACCCCTCCACTTT
NA TRBJ1-3 NA TRBV27 CASSPTPETGRERNTIYF TGTGCCAGCAGTCCGACCCCCGAGACAGGAAGGGAAAGAAACACCATATATTTT
TRBD1 TRBJ2-7 NA TRBV18 CASSPLPTGSYEQYF TGTGCCAGCTCACCTCTCCCGACAGGGTCCTACGAGCAGTACTTC
NA TRBJ1-2 NA TRBV25-1 CASSEYGQPSNYGYTF TGTGCCAGCAGTGAATACGGACAGCCGTCTAACTATGGCTACACCTTC
TRBD1 TRBJ2-2 few TRBV15 CATSRVGTGVTGELFF TGTGCCACCAGCAGAGTAGGGACAGGGGTCACCGGGGAGCTGTTTTTT
TRBD1 TRBJ1-5 NA TRBV30 CAWSDRGSNQPQHF TGTGCCTGGAGTGACAGGGGAAGCAATCAGCCCCAGCATTTT
NA TRBJ1-1 once TRBV5-5 CASSLHGQLNTEAFF TGTGCCAGCAGCCTCCACGGACAGTTGAACACTGAAGCTTTCTTT
NA TRBJ1-3 few TRBV6-5 CASLKRGPSEITIYF TGTGCCAGCCTTAAGAGAGGGCCCTCGGAGATCACCATATATTTT
TRBD2 TRBJ2-1 NA TRBV19 CASSILAGDYNEQFF TGTGCCAGTAGTATTCTCGCGGGGGACTACAATGAGCAGTTCTTC
NA TRBJ2-7 NA TRBV30 CAYKGDGGSYEQYF TGTGCCTACAAGGGGGATGGGGGATCCTACGAGCAGTACTTC
TRBD1 TRBJ2-1 once TRBV19 CASSTHGTGGYNEQFF TGTGCCAGTAGTACCCACGGGACAGGGGGCTACAATGAGCAGTTCTTC
TRBD1 TRBJ2-7 NA TRBV29-1 CSVVTGYEQYF TGCAGCGTCGTGACAGGGTACGAGCAGTACTTC
TRBD1 TRBJ2-5 NA TRBV14 CASSQVWTGDIKETQYF TGTGCCAGCAGCCAAGTCTGGACAGGGGATATCAAAGAGACCCAGTACTTC
NA TRBJ1-1 once TRBV28 CASSPIPRWTEAFF TGTGCCAGCAGCCCGATACCCCGGTGGACTGAAGCTTTCTTT
NA TRBJ1-3 NA TRBV7-9 CAYLGGSGNTIYF TGTGCCTACCTCGGAGGCTCTGGAAACACCATATATTTT
TRBD2 TRBJ2-7 NA TRBV7-6 CASSSGLAWQYEQYF TGTGCCAGCAGCTCCGGACTAGCCTGGCAATACGAGCAGTACTTC
NA TRBJ1-3 NA TRBV6-6 CASRGAAEGNTIYF TGTGCCAGCAGAGGGGCCGCGGAGGGAAACACCATATATTTT
TRBD1 TRBJ1-2 NA TRBV5-6 CASSLLGQVYGYTF TGTGCCAGCAGCTTGTTGGGACAGGTCTATGGCTACACCTTC
TRBD1 TRBJ1-6 NA TRBV13 CASSLEGQGIGALHF TGTGCCAGCAGCTTAGAGGGACAGGGCATTGGCGCCCTCCACTTT
TRBD1 TRBJ1-2 NA TRBV7-6 CASSSPWLGQGVHYGYTF TGTGCCAGCAGCTCGCCCTGGTTGGGACAGGGGGTGCACTATGGCTACACCTTC
TRBD2 TRBJ2-1 NA TRBV7-2 CASKLLAGGYNEQFF TGTGCCAGCAAACTACTAGCGGGGGGCTACAATGAGCAGTTCTTC
NA TRBJ1-3 NA TRBV9 CASTLYSSGNTIYF TGTGCCAGCACCTTATACAGCTCTGGAAACACCATATATTTT
NA TRBJ2-7 NA TRBV5-1 CASSPGTSAGEQYF TGCGCCAGCAGCCCTGGGACAAGCGCTGGCGAGCAGTACTTC
NA TRBJ2-2 NA TRBV9 CASSVATSNTGELFF TGTGCCAGCAGCGTAGCTACGTCTAACACCGGGGAGCTGTTTTTT
NA TRBJ1-6 NA TRBV10-3 CAISESGASNSPLHF TGTGCCATCAGTGAGTCAGGGGCAAGTAATTCACCCCTCCACTTT
TRBD2 TRBJ2-1 few TRBV6-4 CASSDSGTSGVDEQFF TGTGCCAGCAGTGACTCTGGGACTAGCGGGGTGGATGAGCAGTTCTTC
NA TRBJ1-2 NA TRBV13 CASSLVAQGSYGYTF TGTGCCAGCAGCTTAGTGGCGCAGGGATCCTATGGCTACACCTTC
TRBD1 TRBJ1-6 NA TRBV5-4 CASSPDRVNSPLHF TGTGCCAGCAGCCCCGACAGGGTTAATTCACCCCTCCACTTT
NA TRBJ2-5 NA TRBV7-3 CASSISGGGETQYF TGTGCCAGCAGCATTAGCGGTGGAGGGGAGACCCAGTACTTC
NA TRBJ2-3 NA TRBV19 CASSARVVTDTQYF TGTGCCAGTAGTGCCCGGGTTGTCACAGATACGCAGTATTTT
NA TRBJ1-1 NA TRBV5-8 CALRTPEAFF TGTGCTCTGCGGACACCCGAAGCTTTCTTT